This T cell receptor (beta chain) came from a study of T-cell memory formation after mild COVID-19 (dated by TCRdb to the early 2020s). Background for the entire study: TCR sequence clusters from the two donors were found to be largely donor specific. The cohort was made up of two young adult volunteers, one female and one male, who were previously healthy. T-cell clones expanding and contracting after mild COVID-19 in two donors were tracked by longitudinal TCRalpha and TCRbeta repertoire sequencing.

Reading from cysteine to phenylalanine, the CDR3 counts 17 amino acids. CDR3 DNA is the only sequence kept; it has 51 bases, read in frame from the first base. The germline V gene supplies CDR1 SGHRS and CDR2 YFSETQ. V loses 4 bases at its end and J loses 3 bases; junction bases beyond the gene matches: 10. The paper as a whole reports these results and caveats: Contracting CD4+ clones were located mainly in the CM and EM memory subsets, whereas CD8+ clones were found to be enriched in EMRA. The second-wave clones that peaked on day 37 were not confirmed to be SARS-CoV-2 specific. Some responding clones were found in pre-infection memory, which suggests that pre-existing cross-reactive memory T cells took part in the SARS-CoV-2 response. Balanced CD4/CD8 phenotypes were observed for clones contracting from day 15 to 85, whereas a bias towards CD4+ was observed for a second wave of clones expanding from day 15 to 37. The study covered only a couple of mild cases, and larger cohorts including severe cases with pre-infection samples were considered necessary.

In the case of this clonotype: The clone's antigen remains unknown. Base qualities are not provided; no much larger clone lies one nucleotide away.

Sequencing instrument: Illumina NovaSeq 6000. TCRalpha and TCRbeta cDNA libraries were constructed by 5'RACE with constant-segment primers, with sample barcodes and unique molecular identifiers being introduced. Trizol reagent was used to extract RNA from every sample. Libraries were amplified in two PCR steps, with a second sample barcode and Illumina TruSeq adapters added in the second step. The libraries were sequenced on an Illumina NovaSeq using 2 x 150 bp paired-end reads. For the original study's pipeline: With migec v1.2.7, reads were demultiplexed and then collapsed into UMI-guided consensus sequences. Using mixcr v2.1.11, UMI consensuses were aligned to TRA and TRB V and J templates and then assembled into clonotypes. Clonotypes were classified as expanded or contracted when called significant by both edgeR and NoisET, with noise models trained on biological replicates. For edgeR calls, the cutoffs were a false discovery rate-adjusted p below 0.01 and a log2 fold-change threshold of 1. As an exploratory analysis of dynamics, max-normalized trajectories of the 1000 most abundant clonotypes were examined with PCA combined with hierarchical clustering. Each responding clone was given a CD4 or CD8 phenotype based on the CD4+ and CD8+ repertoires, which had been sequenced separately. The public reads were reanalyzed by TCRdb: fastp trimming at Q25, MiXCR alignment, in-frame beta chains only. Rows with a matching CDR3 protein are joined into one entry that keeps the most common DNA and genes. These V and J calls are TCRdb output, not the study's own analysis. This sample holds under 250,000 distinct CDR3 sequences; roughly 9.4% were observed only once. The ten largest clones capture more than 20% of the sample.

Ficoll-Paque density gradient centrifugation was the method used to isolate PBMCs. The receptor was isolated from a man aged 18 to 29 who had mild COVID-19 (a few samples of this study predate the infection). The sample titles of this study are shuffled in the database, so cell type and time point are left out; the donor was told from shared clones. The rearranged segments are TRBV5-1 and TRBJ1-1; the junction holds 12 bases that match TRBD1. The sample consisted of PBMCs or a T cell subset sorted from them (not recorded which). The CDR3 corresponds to CASSQGTGGVRHTEAFF. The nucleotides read TGCGCCAGCAGCCAGGGGACAGGGGGCGTTCGGCACACTGAAGCTTTCTTT.